This is a list of T cell receptor beta chains from one sample in a study of beta chain features in type 1 diabetes. Repertoires were generated with immunoSEQ multiplex PCR, while TCRdb's copy carries only in-frame clones and drops some. Of approximately 330,000 clones in the sample, more than 9.5% were seen once. The sequenced sample was naive CD4+ T cells from blood. These receptors came from a woman in her 30s in good health. Both conserved end residues are trimmed from each CDR3.

ASSLAAGPKNIQY,TRBJ2-4,TRBV5-8
ASSAGTGIEQY,TRBJ2-7,TRBV28
ASSPRGTEAF,TRBJ1-1,TRBV4-3
AWTADSYNEQF,TRBJ2-1,TRBV30
ASSEAGRSTGRTGYT,TRBJ1-2,TRBV6-1
ASSPVPGQGAQPQH,TRBJ1-5,TRBV4-1
ASSGGLGSYEQY,TRBJ2-7,TRBV9
AISREGPGSYNEQF,TRBJ2-1,TRBV10-3
ASSFMTSGKTEQY,TRBJ2-7,TRBV27
ASSVVSGVNNEQF,TRBJ2-1,TRBV9
SAGAQTANTGELF,TRBJ2-2,TRBV29-1
ASSPGLGITDTQY,TRBJ2-3,TRBV18
ASSFGNSGNTIY,TRBJ1-3,TRBV27
ASSPRSGEQY,TRBJ2-7,TRBV7-2
ASSMREGLGEQY,TRBJ2-7,TRBV19
ASSIEEVVVDEQF,TRBJ2-1,TRBV5-1
ASSPLAGVTGANVLT,TRBJ2-6,TRBV18
ATRGEGSNEQY,TRBJ2-7,TRBV10-2
ASSHYRDYTQY,TRBJ2-3,TRBV4-1
AISESAGVDSGEQY,TRBJ2-7,TRBV10-3
ASSPRQGHNEQF,TRBJ2-1,TRBV5-1
ASSQARRDEQPQH,TRBJ1-5,TRBV23-1
ASSLGYADTQY,TRBJ2-3,TRBV5-1
ASSLLAEAF,TRBJ1-1,TRBV5-6
SVRETRTGEGKLF,TRBJ1-4,TRBV29-1
AISDGDRVQTQY,TRBJ2-5,TRBV10-3
ASSSGLDYNEQF,TRBJ2-1,TRBV7-3
ASSPSVTGMNTEAF,TRBJ1-1,TRBV18
AWRPPGRMNTGELF,TRBJ2-2,TRBV30
ASRTGGGSYNEQF,TRBJ2-1,TRBV6-5
ASSPVGQGVHEQY,TRBJ2-7,TRBV18